This T cell receptor (beta chain) emerged from a study of T-cell reconstitution after alpha-beta-depleted transplantation in children. The CDR3 runs to 14 residues. V was pared by 4 bases and J by 3 bases, with 13 bases between. Preparation of the TCRbeta library was carried out with unique molecular identifiers. TCRdb itself ran the PCR reads through MiXCR, one entry per CDR3 protein. The sample lists around 300,000 distinct CDR3 sequences; approximately 10% were seen once. A few counts support this clonotype. The material sequenced was peripheral blood, taken 180 days after TCRalphabeta/CD19-depleted stem cell transplant. The receptor was isolated from a male patient between 2 and 15 years old who had a stem cell transplant for chronic granulomatous disease, so the T cells may come from the graft donor. The rearrangement joins TRBV12-3 or TRBV12-4 to TRBJ2-7; D is unclear. The CDR3 DNA is TGTGCCAGCAGTTACGGAGAAGGCCTCTACGAGCAGTACTTC. It is translated as CASSYGEGLYEQYF.